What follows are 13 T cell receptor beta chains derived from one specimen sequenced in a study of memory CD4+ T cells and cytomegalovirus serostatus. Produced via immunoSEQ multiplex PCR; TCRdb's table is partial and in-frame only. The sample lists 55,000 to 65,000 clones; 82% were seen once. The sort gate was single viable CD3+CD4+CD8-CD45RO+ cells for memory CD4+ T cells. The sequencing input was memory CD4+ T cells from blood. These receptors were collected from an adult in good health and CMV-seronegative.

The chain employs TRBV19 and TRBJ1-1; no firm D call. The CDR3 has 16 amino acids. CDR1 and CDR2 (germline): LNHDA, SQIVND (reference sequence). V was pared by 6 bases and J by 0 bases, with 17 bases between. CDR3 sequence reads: CASRTFTGYMNTEAFF. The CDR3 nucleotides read TGTGCCAGTAGAACCTTTACGGGGTACATGAACACTGAAGCTTTCTTT.

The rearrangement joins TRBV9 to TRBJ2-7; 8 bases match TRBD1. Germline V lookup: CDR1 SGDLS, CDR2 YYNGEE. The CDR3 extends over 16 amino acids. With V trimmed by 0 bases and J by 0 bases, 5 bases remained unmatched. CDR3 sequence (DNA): TGTGCCAGCAGCGTAGGCGACAGGGGCTTCTCCTACGAGCAGTACTTC. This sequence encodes CASSVGDRGFSYEQYF.

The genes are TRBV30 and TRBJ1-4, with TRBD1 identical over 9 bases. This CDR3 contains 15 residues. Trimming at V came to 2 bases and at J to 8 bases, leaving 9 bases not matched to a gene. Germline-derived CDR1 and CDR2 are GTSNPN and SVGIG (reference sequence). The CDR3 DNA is TGTGCCTGGAGTTCCCGGGACAGGGTAGGCGAAAAACTGTTTTTT. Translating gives CAWSSRDRVGEKLFF.

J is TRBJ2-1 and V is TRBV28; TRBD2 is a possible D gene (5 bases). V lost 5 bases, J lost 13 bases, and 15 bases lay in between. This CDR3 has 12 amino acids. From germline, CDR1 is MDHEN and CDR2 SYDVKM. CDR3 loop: CASSRPEGDQFF. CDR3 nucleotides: TGTGCCAGCAGTCGCCCCGAGGGAGATCAGTTCTTC.

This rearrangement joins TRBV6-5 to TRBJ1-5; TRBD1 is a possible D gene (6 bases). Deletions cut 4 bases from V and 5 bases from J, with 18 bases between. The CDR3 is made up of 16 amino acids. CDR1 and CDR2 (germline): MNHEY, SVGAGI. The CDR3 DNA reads TGTGCCAGCAGTTTAGTGACGGGGGGCCTCGATCAGCCCCAGCATTTT. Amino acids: CASSLVTGGLDQPQHF.

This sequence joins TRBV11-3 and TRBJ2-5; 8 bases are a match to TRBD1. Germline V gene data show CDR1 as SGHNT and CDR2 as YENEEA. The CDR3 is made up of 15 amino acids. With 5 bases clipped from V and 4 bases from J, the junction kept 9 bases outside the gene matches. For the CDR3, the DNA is TGTGCCAGCAGCCACAGGACAGGGAAGCGAGAGACCCAGTACTTC. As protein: CASSHRTGKRETQYF.

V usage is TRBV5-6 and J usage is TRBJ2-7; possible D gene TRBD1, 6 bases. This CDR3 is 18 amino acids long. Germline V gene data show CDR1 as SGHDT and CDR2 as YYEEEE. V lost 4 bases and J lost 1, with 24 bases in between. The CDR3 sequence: CASSLPGSGHLTSYEQYF. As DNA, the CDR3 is TGTGCCAGCAGCCTACCAGGGTCGGGACACTTAACATCCTACGAGCAGTACTTC.

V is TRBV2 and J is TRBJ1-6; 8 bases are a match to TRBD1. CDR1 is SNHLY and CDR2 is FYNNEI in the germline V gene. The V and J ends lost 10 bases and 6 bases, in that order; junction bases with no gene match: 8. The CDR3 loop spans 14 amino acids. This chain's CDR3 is CATRGTGSNSPLHF. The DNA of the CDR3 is TGTGCCACCCGTGGGACAGGTTCTAATTCACCCCTCCACTTT.

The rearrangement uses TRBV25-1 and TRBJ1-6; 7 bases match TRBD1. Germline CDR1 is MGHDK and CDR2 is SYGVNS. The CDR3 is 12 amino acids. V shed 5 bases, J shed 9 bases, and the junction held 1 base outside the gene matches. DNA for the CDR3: TGTGCCAGCAGTTGGGACAGTTCACCCCTCCACTTT. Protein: CASSWDSSPLHF.

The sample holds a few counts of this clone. CDR3 loop: CASSPQIGVRGAFF. The CDR3 nucleotides are TGCGCCAGCAGCCCCCAAATTGGGGTACGGGGAGCTTTCTTT. The chain carries TRBV4-3 and TRBJ1-1; D is unclear. Germline-derived CDR1 and CDR2 are LGHNA and YSLEER. The CDR3 is 14 residues long. V gave up 4 bases and J gave up 10 bases, with 19 bases separating them.

This CDR3 is CASTRGDTQYF. The CDR3, as DNA: TGTGCCAGCACCAGAGGTGATACGCAGTATTTT. The chain couples TRBV7-8 to TRBJ2-3, with D unresolved. The germline V and J ends were trimmed by 7 bases and 6 bases, with 8 bases remaining between them. CDR3 length: 11 amino acids. Germline loops: CDR1 SGHVS, CDR2 FQNEAQ.

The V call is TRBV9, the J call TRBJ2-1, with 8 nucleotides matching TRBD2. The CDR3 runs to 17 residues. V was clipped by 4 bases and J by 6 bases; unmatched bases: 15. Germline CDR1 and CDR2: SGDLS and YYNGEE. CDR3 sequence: CASSTWGGGGPVNEQFF. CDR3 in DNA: TGTGCCAGCAGCACCTGGGGGGGCGGGGGGCCAGTCAATGAGCAGTTCTTC. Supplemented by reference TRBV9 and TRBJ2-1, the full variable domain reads DSGVTQTPKHLITATGQRVTLRCSPRSGDLSVYWYQQSLDQGLQFLIQYYNGEERAKGNILERFSAQQFPDLHSELNLSSLELGDSALYFCASSTWGGGGPVNEQFFGPGTRLTVL.

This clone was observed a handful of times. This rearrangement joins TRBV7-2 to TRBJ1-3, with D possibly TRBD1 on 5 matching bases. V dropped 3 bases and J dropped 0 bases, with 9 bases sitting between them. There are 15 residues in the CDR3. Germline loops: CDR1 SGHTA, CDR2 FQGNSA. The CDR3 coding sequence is TGTGCCAGCAGCTTTACGGGGGACTCTGGAAACACCATATATTTT. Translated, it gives CASSFTGDSGNTIYF.